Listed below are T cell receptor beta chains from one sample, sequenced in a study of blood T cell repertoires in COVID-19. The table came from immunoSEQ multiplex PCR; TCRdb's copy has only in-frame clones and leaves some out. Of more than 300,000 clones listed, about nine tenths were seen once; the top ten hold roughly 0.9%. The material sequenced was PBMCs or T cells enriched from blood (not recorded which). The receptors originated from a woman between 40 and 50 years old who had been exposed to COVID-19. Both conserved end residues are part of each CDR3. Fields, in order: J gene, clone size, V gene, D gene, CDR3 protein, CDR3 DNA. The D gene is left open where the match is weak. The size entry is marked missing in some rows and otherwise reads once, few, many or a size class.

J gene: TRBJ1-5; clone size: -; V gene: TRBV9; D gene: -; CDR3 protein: CASSVGGTSNQPQHF; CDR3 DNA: TGTGCCAGCAGCGTAGGTGGGACAAGCAATCAGCCCCAGCATTTT
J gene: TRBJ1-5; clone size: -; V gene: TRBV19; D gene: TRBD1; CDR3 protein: CASSTDRGSNQPQHF; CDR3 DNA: TGTGCCAGTAGTACGGACAGGGGTAGCAATCAGCCCCAGCATTTT
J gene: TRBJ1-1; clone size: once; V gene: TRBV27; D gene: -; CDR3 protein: CASSNRFDTEAFF; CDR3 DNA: TGTGCCAGCAGTAACCGGTTTGACACTGAAGCTTTCTTT
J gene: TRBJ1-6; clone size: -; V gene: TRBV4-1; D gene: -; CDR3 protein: CASSPPDSPLHF; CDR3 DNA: TGCGCCAGCAGCCCCCCGGATTCACCCCTCCACTTT
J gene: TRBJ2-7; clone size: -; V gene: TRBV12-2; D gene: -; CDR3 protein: CASRHRTGQILREQYF; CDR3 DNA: TGTGCAAGTCGCCACCGAACGGGACAGATTCTACGAGAGCAGTACTTC
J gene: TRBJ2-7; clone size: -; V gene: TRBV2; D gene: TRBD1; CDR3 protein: CASSARQGGEQYF; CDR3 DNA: TGTGCCAGCAGTGCGAGACAGGGTGGCGAGCAGTACTTC
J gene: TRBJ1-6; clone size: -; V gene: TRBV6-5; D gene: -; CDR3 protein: CASKGGALSPLHF; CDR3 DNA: TGTGCCAGCAAAGGTGGGGCGCTCTCACCCCTCCACTTT
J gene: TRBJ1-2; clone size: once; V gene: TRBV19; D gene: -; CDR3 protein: CASSREREVYGYTF; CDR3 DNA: TGTGCCAGTAGTAGGGAGAGGGAAGTTTATGGCTACACCTTC
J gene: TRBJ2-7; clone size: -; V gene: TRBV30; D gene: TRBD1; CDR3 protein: CAWRGGTGDGGGEQYF; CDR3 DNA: TGTGCCTGGAGGGGAGGGACAGGGGACGGGGGCGGCGAGCAGTACTTC
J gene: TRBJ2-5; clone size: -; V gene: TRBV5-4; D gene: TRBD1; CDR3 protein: CASGRGSAETQYF; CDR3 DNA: TGTGCCAGCGGCAGGGGGTCGGCGGAGACCCAGTACTTC
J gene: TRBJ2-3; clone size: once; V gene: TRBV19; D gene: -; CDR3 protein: CASRPPLQVSRTDTQYF; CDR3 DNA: TGTGCCAGCAGACCCCCGTTACAGGTCTCCCGCACAGATACGCAGTATTTT
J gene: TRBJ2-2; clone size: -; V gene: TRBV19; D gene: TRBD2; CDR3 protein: CASSIFVAGEAELFF; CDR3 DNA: TGTGCCAGTAGTATTTTCGTTGCGGGAGAGGCGGAGCTGTTTTTT
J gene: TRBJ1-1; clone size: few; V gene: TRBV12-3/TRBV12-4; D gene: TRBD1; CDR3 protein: CASQGTVEAFF; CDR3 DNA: TGTGCCAGCCAGGGGACAGTTGAAGCTTTCTTT
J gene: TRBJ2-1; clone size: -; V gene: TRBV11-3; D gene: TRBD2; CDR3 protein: CASSSGLASYNEQFF; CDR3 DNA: TGTGCCAGCAGCTCCGGACTAGCCTCCTACAATGAGCAGTTCTTC
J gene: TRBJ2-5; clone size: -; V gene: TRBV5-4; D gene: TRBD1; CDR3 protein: CASSRKTGEETQYF; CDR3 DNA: TGTGCCAGCAGCAGAAAAACAGGGGAAGAGACCCAGTACTTC
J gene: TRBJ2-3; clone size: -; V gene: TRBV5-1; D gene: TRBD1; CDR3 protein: CASSFTGGGLTDTQYF; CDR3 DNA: TGCGCCAGCAGCTTTACAGGGGGCGGATTGACAGATACGCAGTATTTT
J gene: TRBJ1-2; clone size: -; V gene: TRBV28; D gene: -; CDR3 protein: CASSLQGPYGYTF; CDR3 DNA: TGTGCCAGCAGTTTACAGGGGCCTTATGGCTACACCTTC
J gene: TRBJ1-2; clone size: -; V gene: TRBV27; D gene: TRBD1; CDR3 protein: CASSSGTGAYTF; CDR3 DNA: TGTGCCAGCAGCTCGGGGACAGGGGCCTACACCTTC
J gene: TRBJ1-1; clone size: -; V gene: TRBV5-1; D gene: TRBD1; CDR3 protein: CASSLSGGNTEAFF; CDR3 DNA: TGCGCCAGCAGCCTCTCAGGGGGGAACACTGAAGCTTTCTTT
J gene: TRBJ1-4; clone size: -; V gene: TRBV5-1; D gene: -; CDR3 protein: CASSSTDQRDEKLFF; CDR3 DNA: TGCGCCAGCAGCTCTACGGACCAGAGGGATGAAAAACTGTTTTTT
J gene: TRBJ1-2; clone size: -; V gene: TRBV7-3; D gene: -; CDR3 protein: CASSPFGGRPYGYTF; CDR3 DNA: TGTGCCAGCAGCCCCTTCGGAGGCAGACCCTATGGCTACACCTTC
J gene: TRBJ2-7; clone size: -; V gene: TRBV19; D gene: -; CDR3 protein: CASSIWDTSYEQYF; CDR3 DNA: TGTGCCAGTAGTATTTGGGACACTTCCTACGAGCAGTACTTC
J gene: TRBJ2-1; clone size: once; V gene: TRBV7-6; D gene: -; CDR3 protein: CASSLLLGDEQFF; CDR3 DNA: TGTGCCAGCAGCTTACTTCTAGGCGATGAGCAGTTCTTC
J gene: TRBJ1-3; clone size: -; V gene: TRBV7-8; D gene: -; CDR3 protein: CASSSEHYSGNTIYF; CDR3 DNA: TGTGCCAGCAGCTCAGAACATTACTCTGGAAACACCATATATTTT
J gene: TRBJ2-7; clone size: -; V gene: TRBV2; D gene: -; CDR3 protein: CASSALYEQYF; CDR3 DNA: TGTGCCAGCAGTGCACTCTACGAGCAGTACTTC
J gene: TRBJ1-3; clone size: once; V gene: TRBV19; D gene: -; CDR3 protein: CASSTQGSGNTIYF; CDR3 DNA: TGTGCCAGTAGTACACAGGGCTCTGGAAACACCATATATTTT
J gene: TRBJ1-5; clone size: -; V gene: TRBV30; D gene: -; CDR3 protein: CAWREAGSNQPQHF; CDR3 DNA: TGTGCCTGGAGAGAAGCGGGTAGCAATCAGCCCCAGCATTTT
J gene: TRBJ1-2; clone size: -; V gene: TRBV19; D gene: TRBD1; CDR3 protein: CASSRTQGGYGYTF; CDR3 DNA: TGTGCCAGTAGTAGGACCCAGGGGGGCTATGGCTACACCTTC
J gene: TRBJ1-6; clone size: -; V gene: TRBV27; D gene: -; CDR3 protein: CASSFRTEGSPLHF; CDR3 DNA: TGTGCCAGCAGTTTCCGGACAGAGGGTTCACCCCTCCACTTT